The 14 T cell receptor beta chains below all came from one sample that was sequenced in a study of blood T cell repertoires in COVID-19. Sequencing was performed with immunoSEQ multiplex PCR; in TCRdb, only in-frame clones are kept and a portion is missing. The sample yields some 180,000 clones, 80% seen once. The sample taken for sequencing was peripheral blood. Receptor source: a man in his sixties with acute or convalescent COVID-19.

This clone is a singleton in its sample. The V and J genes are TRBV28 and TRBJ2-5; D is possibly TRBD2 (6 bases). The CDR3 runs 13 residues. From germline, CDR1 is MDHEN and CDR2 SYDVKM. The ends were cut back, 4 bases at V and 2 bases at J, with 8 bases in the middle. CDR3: CASSSSDQETQYF. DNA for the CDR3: TGTGCCAGCAGTTCTAGCGATCAAGAGACCCAGTACTTC.

In DNA form, the CDR3 reads TGCGCCAGCAGCTTGGGCGGGAAGGCCACAGATACGCAGTATTTT. Protein product: CASSLGGKATDTQYF. This sequence joins TRBV5-1 and TRBJ2-3; D is possibly TRBD2 (6 bases). The germline V and J ends were trimmed by 0 bases and 2 bases, with 10 bases remaining between them. Germline CDR1 reads SGHRS; CDR2 reads YFSETQ. The CDR3 is 15 amino acids.

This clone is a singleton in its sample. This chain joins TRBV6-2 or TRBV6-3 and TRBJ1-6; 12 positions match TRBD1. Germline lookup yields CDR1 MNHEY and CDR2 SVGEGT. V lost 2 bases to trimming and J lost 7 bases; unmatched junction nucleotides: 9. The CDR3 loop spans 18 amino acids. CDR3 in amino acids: CASSYIGTGGSGNSPLHF. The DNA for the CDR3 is TGTGCCAGCAGTTACATCGGGACAGGGGGCTCGGGGAATTCACCCCTCCACTTT.

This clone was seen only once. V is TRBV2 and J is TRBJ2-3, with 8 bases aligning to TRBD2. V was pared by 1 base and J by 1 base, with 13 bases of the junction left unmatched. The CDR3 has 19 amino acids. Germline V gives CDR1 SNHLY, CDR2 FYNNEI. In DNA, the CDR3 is TGTGCCAGCAGTGAAGGCCGTGGTGTGGCTAGCGGGCGCACAGATACGCAGTATTTT. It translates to CASSEGRGVASGRTDTQYF.

This CDR3 reads CASSLGTPTSYEQYF. The CDR3 DNA sequence: TGTGCCAGCTCACTCGGGACACCCACCTCCTACGAGCAGTACTTC. The rearrangement links TRBV18 to TRBJ2-7, with D maybe TRBD1 (6 bases). Germline V gives CDR1 KGHSH, CDR2 LQKENI. CDR3 length equals 15 residues. The V and J ends lost 4 bases and 0 bases respectively, with 13 bases between them.

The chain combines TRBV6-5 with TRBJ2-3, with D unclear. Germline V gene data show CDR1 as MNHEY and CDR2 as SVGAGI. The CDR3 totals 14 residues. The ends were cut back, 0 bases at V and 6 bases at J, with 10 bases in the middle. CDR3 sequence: CASSYSIRADTQYF. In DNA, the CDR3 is TGTGCCAGCAGTTACTCGATTCGCGCCGATACGCAGTATTTT.

CDR3 bases: TGTGCCAGCAGCAAAAGCGTGGCTTTCTTT. Translating it yields CASSKSVAFF. V is TRBV21-1 and J is TRBJ1-1. TRBV21-1 is an annotated pseudogene. The CDR3 runs to 10 residues.

The CDR3 sequence: CASSPQRGPTYEQYF. The CDR3 DNA reads as TGTGCCAGCAGTCCGCAAAGAGGCCCTACCTACGAGCAGTACTTC. The chain carries TRBV25-1 and TRBJ2-7; D remains unclear. The V gene's germline CDR1 is MGHDK and CDR2 SYGVNS. V lost 5 bases, J lost 2 bases, and 16 bases lay in between. CDR3 size: 15 residues.

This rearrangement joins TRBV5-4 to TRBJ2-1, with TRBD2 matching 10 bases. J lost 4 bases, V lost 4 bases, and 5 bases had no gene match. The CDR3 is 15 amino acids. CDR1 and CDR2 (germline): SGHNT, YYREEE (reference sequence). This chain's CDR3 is CASSRTSGNYNEQFF. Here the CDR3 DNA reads TGTGCCAGCAGCAGGACTAGCGGAAATTACAATGAGCAGTTCTTC.

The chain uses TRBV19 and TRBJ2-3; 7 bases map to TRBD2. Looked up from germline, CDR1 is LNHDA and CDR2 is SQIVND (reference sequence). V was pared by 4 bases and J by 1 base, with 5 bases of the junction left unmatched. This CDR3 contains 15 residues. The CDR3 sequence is CASSTQRGGTDTQYF. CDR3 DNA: TGTGCCAGTAGTACACAGCGGGGCGGCACAGATACGCAGTATTTT.

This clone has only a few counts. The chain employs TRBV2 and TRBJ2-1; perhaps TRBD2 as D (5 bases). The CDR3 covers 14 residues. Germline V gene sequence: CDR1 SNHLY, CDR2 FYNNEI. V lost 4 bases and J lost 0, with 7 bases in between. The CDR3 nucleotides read TGTGCCAGCAGTGTTGAGGGCTCCTACAATGAGCAGTTCTTC. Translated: CASSVEGSYNEQFF.

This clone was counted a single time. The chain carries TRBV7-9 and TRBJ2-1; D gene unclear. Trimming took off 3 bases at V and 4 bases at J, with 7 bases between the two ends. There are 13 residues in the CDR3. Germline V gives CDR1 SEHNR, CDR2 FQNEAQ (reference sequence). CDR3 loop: CASSFGGYNEQFF. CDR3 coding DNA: TGTGCCAGCAGCTTCGGCGGATACAATGAGCAGTTCTTC.

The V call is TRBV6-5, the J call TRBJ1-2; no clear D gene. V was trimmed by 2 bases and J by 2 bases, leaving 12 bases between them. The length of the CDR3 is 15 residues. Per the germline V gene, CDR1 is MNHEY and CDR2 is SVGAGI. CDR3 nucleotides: TGTGCCAGCAGTTACGTAGGCAGGTTAAACTATGGCTACACCTTC. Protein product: CASSYVGRLNYGYTF.

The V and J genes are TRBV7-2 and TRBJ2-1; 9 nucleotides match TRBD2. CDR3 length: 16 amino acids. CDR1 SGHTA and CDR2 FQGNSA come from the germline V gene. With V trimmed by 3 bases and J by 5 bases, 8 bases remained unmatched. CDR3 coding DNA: TGTGCCAGCAGCTTCTTCTTAGCGGGGGCGAACAATGAGCAGTTCTTC. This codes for CASSFFLAGANNEQFF.